This T cell receptor beta chain emerged from a study of vaccination effects on CD4 cells after COVID-19. Germline CDR1 and CDR2: SGHAT and FQNNGV. V was clipped by 0 bases and J by 5 bases, with 26 bases between them. The CDR3 runs to 20 residues. Some clones are missing from TCRdb's copy, which holds only in-frame ones; the method was immunoSEQ multiplex PCR. The data contain approximately 16,000 clones, about 77% of them singletons. In the ViraFEST assay, antigen-specific CD4+ clonotypes were identified by expansion after peptide-pool stimulation. Isolating CD4+ T cells followed roughly ten days of culture. Two-dose BNT162b2 or mRNA-1273 vaccination was given to participants. Note on this clone: Its antigen remains unknown.

Points from the study as a whole: Substantial clonal contraction characterized both infection- and vaccine-induced clones late after vaccination.

The sequenced sample was CD4+ T cells from PBMCs cultured with HCoV-NL63 spike peptides, obtained after COVID-19 vaccination. The receptor was derived from a human donor who received a COVID-19 vaccine. The J gene is TRBJ1-3, the V gene TRBV11-2; possibly TRBD1 for D (6 bases). CDR3 DNA sequence: TGTGCCAGCAGCTTAGAGGTTCCATTGGGCGGCAGGGGTAGTAGAAACACCATATATTTT. Residues: CASSLEVPLGGRGSRNTIYF.